This T cell receptor (beta chain) originates from a study of control samples from healthy donors and cancer patients. The CDR3 runs to 11 residues. V lost 0 bases to trimming and J lost 5 bases, with 1 base between them. Libraries were prepared by immunoSEQ multiplex PCR; TCRdb keeps only in-frame clonotypes and omits some of them. The table has roughly 63,000 clones, 90% seen once. The TCR originated in a man in his sixties with colorectal cancer. The material sequenced was PBMCs. The gene calls are TRBV12-3 or TRBV12-4 and TRBJ1-2, with D unresolved. The CDR3 protein is CASSLAYGYTF. CDR3 nucleotides: TGTGCCAGCAGTTTAGCGTATGGCTACACCTTC.